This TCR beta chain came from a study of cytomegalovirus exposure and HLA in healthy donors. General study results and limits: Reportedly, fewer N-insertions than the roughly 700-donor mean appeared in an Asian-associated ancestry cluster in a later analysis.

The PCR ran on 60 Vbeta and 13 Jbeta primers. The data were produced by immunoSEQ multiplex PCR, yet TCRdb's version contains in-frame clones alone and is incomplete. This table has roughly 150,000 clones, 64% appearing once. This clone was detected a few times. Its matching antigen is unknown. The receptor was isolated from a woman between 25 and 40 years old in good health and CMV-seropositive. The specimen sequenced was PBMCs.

The DNA of the CDR3 is TGTGCCAGCAGCCAAGAGAGGACAGGGGGGAATGAGCAGTTCTTC. Amino acid sequence: CASSQERTGGNEQFF. The gene calls are TRBV14 and TRBJ2-1, with 10 bases fitting TRBD1. CDR3 length: 15 amino acids. V lost 0 bases to trimming and J lost 7 bases; unmatched junction nucleotides: 3. CDR1 and CDR2 (germline): SGHDN, FVKESK.